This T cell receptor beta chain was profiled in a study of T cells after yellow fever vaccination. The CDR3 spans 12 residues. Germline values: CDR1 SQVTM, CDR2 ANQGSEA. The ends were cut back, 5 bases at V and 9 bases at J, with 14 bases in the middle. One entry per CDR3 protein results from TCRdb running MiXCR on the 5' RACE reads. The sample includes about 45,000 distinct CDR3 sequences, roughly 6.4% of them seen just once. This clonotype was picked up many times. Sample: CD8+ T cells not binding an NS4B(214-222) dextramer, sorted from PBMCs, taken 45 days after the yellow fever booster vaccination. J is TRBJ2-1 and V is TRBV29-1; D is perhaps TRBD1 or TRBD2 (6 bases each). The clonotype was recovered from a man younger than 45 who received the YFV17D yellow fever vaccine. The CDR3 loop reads CSVPGAGGEQFF. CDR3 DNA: TGCAGCGTTCCGGGGGCGGGCGGTGAGCAGTTCTTC.